These 3 T cell receptor beta chains were all obtained from the same sample, sequenced in a study of PD-L1 blockade in urothelial cancer. The data were produced by immunoSEQ multiplex PCR, yet TCRdb's version contains in-frame clones alone and is incomplete. The data contain about 74,000 clones, roughly 84% of them singletons. The input for sequencing was PBMCs, taken around atezolizumab (anti-PD-L1) treatment. The receptors stem from a man between 65 and 80 years old with urothelial cancer.

The chain carries TRBV6-1 and TRBJ2-7; TRBD1 matches 8 bases. CDR1 and CDR2 (germline): MNHNS, SASEGT. This CDR3 is 14 amino acids long. The ends lost 8 bases at V and 4 bases at J; junction bases unmatched: 10. This CDR3 reads CASGSRDRLYEQYF. For the CDR3, the DNA is TGTGCCAGCGGGAGCCGGGACAGGCTTTACGAGCAGTACTTC.

The chain employs TRBV5-1 and TRBJ2-3; 13 positions match TRBD2. CDR1 SGHRS and CDR2 YFSETQ come from the germline V gene. The CDR3 length is 18 residues. V lost 4 bases, J lost 3 bases, and 11 bases stayed unmatched. In nucleotides, the CDR3 is TGCGCCAGCAGCGGGGGGACTAGCGGGATATCGAAAACAGATACGCAGTATTTT. Protein product: CASSGGTSGISKTDTQYF.

This clone has only a few counts. The junction departs from germline at one end; a sequencing error may be responsible. The chain carries TRBV29-1 and TRBJ1-3, with 7 bases fitting TRBD1. The germline V gene has CDR1 SQVTM and CDR2 ANQGSEA. The CDR3 length is 14 residues. The CDR3 sequence is CSAEVTGSGNTIYF. The CDR3 DNA follows: TGCAGCGCTGAAGTGACAGGGAGTGGAAACACCATATATTTT.